Listed below are T cell receptor beta chains from one sample, sequenced in a study of blood T cell repertoires in COVID-19. Sequencing was performed with immunoSEQ multiplex PCR; in TCRdb, only in-frame clones are kept and a portion is missing. The data show about 97,000 clones, 87% seen once. Sequences were obtained from peripheral blood. All receptors come from a woman aged 25-40 years with acute or convalescent COVID-19. The CDR3 runs from the conserved cysteine through the conserved F or W. Fields, in order: V gene, J gene, clone size, D gene, CDR3 protein, CDR3 DNA. A D gene is named only where the DNA matches it firmly. Some rows mark clone size as missing; the rest say once, few, many or name a class of expanded clone.

>TRBV5-1|TRBJ1-3|NA|NA
CASSIRQASSGNTIYF
TGCGCCAGCAGCATTAGACAGGCCTCGTCTGGAAACACCATATATTTT
>TRBV5-5|TRBJ1-6|NA|TRBD1
CASSLGGTVGSPLHF
TGTGCCAGCAGCTTGGGTGGGACAGTGGGTTCACCCCTCCACTTT
>TRBV7-9|TRBJ1-3|once|TRBD1
CASSLTGVGNTIYF
TGTGCCAGCAGTTTGACAGGGGTTGGAAACACCATATATTTT
>TRBV28|TRBJ1-6|NA|TRBD1
CASSPGQGSTPLHF
TGTGCCAGCAGCCCAGGACAGGGATCAACACCCCTCCACTTT
>TRBV15|TRBJ1-4|NA|TRBD1
CATSRAAGGSEKLFF
TGTGCCACCAGCAGAGCAGCAGGGGGGAGCGAAAAACTGTTTTTT
>TRBV15|TRBJ2-6|NA|TRBD1
CATSISRGLNSGANVLTF
TGTGCCACCAGCATAAGCAGGGGGCTAAACTCTGGGGCCAACGTCCTGACTTTC
>TRBV18|TRBJ2-7|few|NA
CASRRGTYEQYF
TGTGCCAGCCGCCGGGGGACCTACGAGCAGTACTTC
>TRBV7-9|TRBJ1-4|few|NA
CASSWQPGSGYEKLFF
TGTGCCAGCAGCTGGCAACCGGGGAGCGGTTATGAAAAACTGTTTTTT
>TRBV11-2|TRBJ2-7|NA|NA
CASIQGAVSYEQYF
TGTGCCAGCATCCAGGGTGCAGTCTCCTACGAGCAGTACTTC
>TRBV19|TRBJ2-3|NA|NA
CASRTGTSTDTQYF
TGTGCCAGTCGGACCGGGACTAGCACAGATACGCAGTATTTT
>TRBV19|TRBJ2-1|NA|NA
CASSGQGLPNEQFF
TGTGCCAGCAGCGGACAGGGACTACCCAATGAGCAGTTCTTC